Listed below are T cell receptor beta chains from one sample, sequenced in a study of OX40 agonist ivuxolimab in advanced cancers. Clones were sequenced by immunoSEQ multiplex PCR, and TCRdb holds only the in-frame ones, with some missing. The sample comprises about 68,000 clones, around 90% of which are singletons, and around 6.1% rests with the top ten. The specimen was CD4+ or CD8+ T cells sorted from blood, collected in a trial of the OX40 agonist ivuxolimab. Receptors originate from an adult with an advanced solid tumor such as melanoma, head and neck, liver or kidney cancer. The CDR3 runs from the conserved cysteine through the conserved F or W. The D gene is left open where the match is weak.

CDR3aa | j_gene | v_gene | d_gene
CASSQGLGLASPYNEQFF | TRBJ2-1 | TRBV4-2 | TRBD2
CASSHWTGGEDYGYTF | TRBJ1-2 | TRBV7-9 | TRBD1
CASSPLTGGAPNEQFF | TRBJ2-1 | TRBV11-3 | TRBD1
CASSLVQGAKLYGYTF | TRBJ1-2 | TRBV5-6 | TRBD1
CASSLEGTGLDEQFF | TRBJ2-1 | TRBV7-3 | TRBD1
CASSYGGAQQETQYF | TRBJ2-5 | TRBV2 | TRBD2
CASSVRGDNEQFF | TRBJ2-1 | TRBV9 | NA
CSGWSLPPGNTDTQYF | TRBJ2-3 | TRBV29-1 | NA
CASSLGWEFGSYEQYF | TRBJ2-7 | TRBV7-6 | NA
CASSGARDNYGYTF | TRBJ1-2 | TRBV28 | NA
CASSKRTGLEFKAFF | TRBJ1-1 | TRBV19 | NA
CASSFRRGTGNEKLFF | TRBJ1-4 | TRBV5-8 | TRBD1
CSVEWAASNTGELFF | TRBJ2-2 | TRBV29-1 | NA
CASSQGGQGQETQYF | TRBJ2-5 | TRBV4-1 | TRBD1
CASSPRKSSTDTQYF | TRBJ2-3 | TRBV19 | NA
CSVRGIHYEQYF | TRBJ2-7 | TRBV29-1 | NA
CASSLVGRGNEQYF | TRBJ2-7 | TRBV7-2 | TRBD2
CASSWGQGHTDTQYF | TRBJ2-3 | TRBV5-1 | TRBD1
CASSQDLSGVSLSYEQYF | TRBJ2-7 | TRBV4-3 | TRBD2
CASSQGRSEAFF | TRBJ1-1 | TRBV4-3 | NA
CASSFTGQPNQPQHF | TRBJ1-5 | TRBV7-9 | TRBD1
CASSWGRRSYGYTF | TRBJ1-2 | TRBV5-6 | NA